Each of the 30 T cell receptor beta chains below was sequenced from the same sample in a study of type 1 regulatory T cells (dated by TCRdb to the early 2020s). General study outcomes and caveats: Compared with non-Tr1 cells, Tr1 cells had a narrower TCR repertoire, and the study took this difference to reflect clonal expansion driven by alloantigen.

Their antigens remain unidentified. The listed sequencing device is Illumina MiSeq. TCRdb trimmed public reads at Q25 via fastp, called clones via MiXCR and kept in-frame beta chains. Rows matching on CDR3 protein sequence are summarized as one entry with the most common DNA and genes. Present in this sample are around 64,000 distinct CDR3 sequences, roughly 20% of which were seen just once. Jointly, the top ten make up less than 10% of the sample. The specimen was cultured type 1 regulatory T (Tr1) cells, either the whole culture or a sorted fraction (not recorded which). According to the study, the label for this sample's cell subset or site signals: type 1 regulatory T cells sorted from the T-allo10 product. The receptor source for this set is a human donor in good health.

This clonotype was seen a few times. The chain has TRBV6-1 and TRBJ2-7; TRBD2 might be the D (5 bases). V shed 6 bases and J shed 4 bases, with 10 bases lying between them. Germline V gives CDR1 MNHNS, CDR2 SASEGT. The CDR3 length is 12 residues. The CDR3 spells CASRPGRYEQYF. The DNA for the CDR3 is TGTGCCAGCAGACCGGGAAGGTACGAGCAGTACTTC.

This clonotype has just a few counts. The chain combines TRBV18 with TRBJ2-7; D ambiguous. Germline assignment: CDR1 KGHSH and CDR2 LQKENI. Trimming left V 2 bases short and J 3 bases short, with 8 bases between. The CDR3 runs to 13 residues. CDR3 residues: CASSPVLGYEQYF. The CDR3 coding sequence is TGTGCCAGCTCACCAGTTCTGGGCTACGAGCAGTACTTC.

This clonotype was counted at least ten times. The gene calls are TRBV20-1 and TRBJ1-6; D is possibly TRBD1 (5 bases). CDR3 length: 13 residues. Germline values: CDR1 DFQATT, CDR2 SNEGSKA (reference sequence). The germline V and J ends were trimmed by 1 base and 9 bases, with 10 bases remaining between them. This CDR3 reads CSARAGWGSPLHF. The CDR3 DNA reads as TGCAGTGCTAGAGCAGGGTGGGGTTCACCCCTCCACTTT.

A few counts support this clonotype. The V call is TRBV29-1, the J call TRBJ2-3; D call uncertain. Germline V gives CDR1 SQVTM, CDR2 ANQGSEA. This CDR3 contains 13 residues. The ends were cut back, 2 bases at V and 1 base at J, with 7 bases in the middle. CDR3 bases: TGCAGCGTTGAAACCGTACGCACAGATACGCAGTATTTT. Its translation is CSVETVRTDTQYF.

In DNA, the CDR3 is TGTGCCAGCAGGGGGACATCCTATGGCTACACCTTC. This encodes CASRGTSYGYTF. The chain uses TRBV27 and TRBJ1-2, with D perhaps matching TRBD1 (6 bases). Between the trimmed V and J ends, which lost 6 bases and 4 bases, there was a span of 9 bases. Germline V lookup: CDR1 MNHEY, CDR2 SMNVEV (reference sequence). This CDR3 region has 12 residues.

The chain has TRBV7-3 and TRBJ2-3; no definite D call. CDR1 is SGHTA and CDR2 is FQGTGA in the germline V gene. The CDR3 has 14 residues. The V and J ends lost 3 bases and 2 bases respectively, with 9 bases between them. CDR3 nucleotides: TGTGCCAGCAGCTTGTTCTCGTCCACAGATACGCAGTATTTT. This encodes CASSLFSSTDTQYF.

The V and J genes are TRBV7-2 and TRBJ2-1, with D perhaps TRBD2 (6 bases). The CDR3 covers 15 residues. Germline V lookup: CDR1 SGHTA, CDR2 FQGNSA. V lost 5 bases and J lost 4, with 15 bases in between. CDR3 sequence: CASSPGLVPYNEQFF. The CDR3 coding sequence is TGTGCCAGCAGCCCGGGACTCGTCCCTTACAATGAGCAGTTCTTC.

The sample holds many counts of this clonotype. The chain has TRBV28 and TRBJ1-2, with TRBD1 as a possible D gene (6 bases). The CDR3 length is 13 residues. The germline CDR1 and CDR2 sequences are MDHEN and SYDVKM. Trimming stripped 3 bases from V and 2 bases from J, with 7 bases between. The CDR3 nucleotides are TGTGCCAGCAGTTTCGACAGGAACTATGGCTACACCTTC. It is translated as CASSFDRNYGYTF.

This clonotype was recorded a few times. The chain is built from TRBV24-1 and TRBJ2-1; no clear D. The CDR3 totals 14 residues. Germline V CDR1 and CDR2: KGHDR, SFDVKD. The ends were cut back, 5 bases at V and 6 bases at J, with 13 bases in the middle. The CDR3, as DNA: TGTGCCACCAGTGTTTCAAGGCCGGGCAATGAGCAGTTCTTC. Protein product: CATSVSRPGNEQFF.

This clonotype was seen a few times. The chain joins TRBV19 to TRBJ2-3; 7 bases fit TRBD2. With 9 bases clipped from V and 2 bases from J, the junction kept 5 bases outside the gene matches. The CDR3 runs to 13 residues. Germline CDR1 and CDR2: LNHDA and SQIVND (reference sequence). CDR3 coding DNA: TGTGCCAGCGCTAGCGGCAACACAGATACGCAGTATTTT. Translated: CASASGNTDTQYF.

This sequence joins TRBV5-1 and TRBJ2-2, with 8 bases aligning to TRBD2. V shed 0 bases, J shed 4 bases, and the junction held 8 bases outside the gene matches. The germline V gene encodes CDR1 SGHRS and CDR2 YFSETQ. The CDR3 totals 17 residues. The CDR3 region has the DNA TGCGCCAGCAGCTTGGACGGGGGGGTGAGGAGCACCGGGGAGCTGTTTTTT. As protein: CASSLDGGVRSTGELFF.

This clonotype was seen only a few times. CDR3 DNA sequence: TGTGCCAGCAGTTTTGTACACCAAGAGACCCAGTACTTC. Protein product: CASSFVHQETQYF. The V and J genes are TRBV12-3 or TRBV12-4 and TRBJ2-5; D remains unclear. This CDR3 has 13 amino acids. The ends were cut back, 3 bases at V and 0 bases at J, with 5 bases in the middle.

The chain couples TRBV9 to TRBJ2-5; D gene unclear. CDR1 and CDR2 from the germline V gene are SGDLS and YYNGEE. V shed 0 bases and J shed 3 bases, with 6 bases lying between them. The CDR3 has 13 residues. In nucleotides, the CDR3 is TGTGCCAGCAGCGTAGCCACGGAAGAGACCCAGTACTTC. This sequence encodes CASSVATEETQYF.

V usage is TRBV3-1 and J usage is TRBJ2-3; D unclear. CDR1 is LGHDT and CDR2 is YNNKEL in the germline V gene (reference sequence). There are 13 residues in the CDR3. The ends were cut back, 2 bases at V and 4 bases at J, with 7 bases in the middle. The CDR3 bases are TGTGCCAGCAGCCAAAATGTTCCAGATACGCAGTATTTT. Translating it yields CASSQNVPDTQYF.

The chain carries TRBV20-1 and TRBJ2-5, with TRBD1 identical over 8 bases. The length of the CDR3 is 14 residues. Germline V gene sequence: CDR1 DFQATT, CDR2 SNEGSKA (reference sequence). V lost 2 bases to trimming and J lost 5 bases; unmatched junction nucleotides: 7. The CDR3 loop is CSARLATGEETQYF. Written as DNA, the CDR3 is TGCAGTGCTAGATTAGCGACAGGGGAGGAGACCCAGTACTTC.

The rearrangement links TRBV6-1 to TRBJ2-7; D perhaps matches TRBD2 (7 bases). Germline V gene sequence: CDR1 MNHNS, CDR2 SASEGT. The CDR3 covers 15 residues. V lost 7 bases and J lost 4, with 20 bases in between. The CDR3 DNA reads as TGTGCCAGCATTGGGGGCGCTAGCGGAATTTACGAGCAGTACTTC. It codes for CASIGGASGIYEQYF.

This clonotype came up many times. This sequence joins TRBV5-1 and TRBJ2-5; TRBD2 matches at 8 bases. Germline V gene lookup returns CDR1 SGHRS and CDR2 YFSETQ. Germline trimming cut 0 bases from V and 2 bases from J; bases unmatched to any gene: 0. This CDR3 has 14 amino acids. The CDR3 DNA follows: TGCGCCAGCAGCTTGGGACTAGCGCAAGAGACCCAGTACTTC. Residues: CASSLGLAQETQYF.

This clonotype was seen a handful of times. The V gene is TRBV2, the J gene TRBJ2-5; no clear D gene. Germline CDR1 and CDR2: SNHLY and FYNNEI. Trimming cost V 6 bases and J 7 bases, with 21 bases left between them. The CDR3 extends over 15 amino acids. The CDR3 DNA follows: TGTGCCAGCAGGGGAACCACCGGGCTACGAGGGACCCAGTACTTC. Amino acids: CASRGTTGLRGTQYF.

J is TRBJ2-7 and V is TRBV20-1, with TRBD1 matching 8 bases. The trim removed 7 bases at V and 9 bases at J, leaving 17 bases unmatched. The germline CDR1 and CDR2 sequences are DFQATT and SNEGSKA (reference sequence). CDR3 size: 14 residues. CDR3 nucleotide sequence: TGCAGTGTATCTATGGGACAGGCCGACCTGGGGCAGTACTTC. Translated: CSVSMGQADLGQYF.

This clonotype has just a few counts. CDR3 amino acids: CASSQVRVAEAFF. The DNA of the CDR3 is TGCGCCAGCAGCCAAGTAAGAGTGGCTGAAGCTTTCTTT. The gene calls are TRBV4-1 and TRBJ1-1; unclear D gene. The ends were cut back, 1 base at V and 6 bases at J, with 9 bases in the middle. The CDR3 consists of 13 residues. CDR1 is MGHRA and CDR2 is YSYEKL in the germline V gene.

This CDR3 is CASGRQEHTGELFF. DNA for the CDR3: TGTGCCAGCGGCCGACAGGAGCACACCGGGGAGCTGTTTTTT. The genes are TRBV6-2 or TRBV6-3 and TRBJ2-2, with D tentatively TRBD1 (6 bases). The CDR3 is 14 amino acids. Trimming cost V 8 bases and J 3 bases, with 13 bases left between them. The germline V gene has CDR1 MNHEY and CDR2 SVGEGT.

This chain connects TRBV6-2 or TRBV6-3 to TRBJ1-1, with D tentatively TRBD1 (5 bases). Germline CDR1 and CDR2: MNHEY and SVGEGT. The V gene lost 7 bases and the J gene lost 4 bases, with 19 bases spanning the gap. CDR3 length: 15 residues. As DNA, the CDR3 is TGTGCCAGCAAAATCGGGGGATATGGTGTCACTGAAGCTTTCTTT. It translates to CASKIGGYGVTEAFF.

This clonotype was observed a few times. The junction differs from germline at one of its ends, possibly a read error. The chain joins TRBV7-7 to TRBJ2-7; the match to TRBD1 covers 9 bases. Germline CDR1 is SSHAT and CDR2 is FNYEAQ (reference sequence). The CDR3 sequence is 14 residues long. Here the CDR3 reads CASSMGQGNNEQYF. DNA of the CDR3: TGTGCTAGCAGCATGGGACAGGGAAACAACGAGCAGTACTTC.

This clonotype occurred a few times. This chain's CDR3 is CASTPSGFYNEQFF. The CDR3 DNA reads TGTGCCAGCACCCCCTCGGGCTTCTACAATGAGCAGTTCTTC. The genes are TRBV12-3 or TRBV12-4 and TRBJ2-1, with unresolved D. The CDR3 length is 14 residues. V was shortened by 7 bases and J by 3 bases, with 13 bases between the two germline ends.

Worth noting for this clonotype: The junction does not match germline at one end; this may be a read error. The chain uses TRBV5-1 and TRBJ1-2; TRBD1 might be the D (5 bases). The germline CDR1 and CDR2 sequences are SGHRS and YFSETQ. This CDR3 has 14 amino acids. DNA of the CDR3: TGCGCCAGCAGCAGTCCCCAGGGAACGTATGGCCACACCTTC. Its protein product is CASSSPQGTYGHTF.

The sample holds a few counts of this clonotype. The chain has TRBV7-9 and TRBJ2-1; 14 bases are a match to TRBD2. CDR1 is SEHNR and CDR2 is FQNEAQ in the germline V gene (reference sequence). Trimming cost V 5 bases and J 6 bases; bases outside gene matches: 6. The CDR3 has 16 residues. CDR3 nucleotide sequence: TGTGCCAGCAGCCCACGGGGACTAGCGGGAGTCAATGAGCAGTTCTTC. Translated: CASSPRGLAGVNEQFF.

DNA for the CDR3: TGTGCCTGGAGATTACAGGGGATAGGGGAGCTGTTTTTT. Residues: CAWRLQGIGELFF. J is TRBJ2-2 and V is TRBV30, with 7 positions matching TRBD1. The CDR3 covers 13 residues. After removal of 3 bases from V and 8 bases from J, the junction contained 6 bases not matched to a gene. CDR1 and CDR2 from the germline V gene are GTSNPN and SVGIG (reference sequence).

On this clonotype: Only one base separates this from a far larger clonotype, so it likely reflects a read error. This sequence joins TRBV5-1 and TRBJ2-1; D perhaps matches TRBD2 (5 bases). The J call could be wrong; TRBJ2-7 is a better fit for the DNA end. Germline V CDR1 and CDR2: SGHRS, YFSETQ. The CDR3 length is 15 residues. The CDR3 region is CASSLDGRGIHEQYF. In DNA form, the CDR3 reads TGCGCCAGCAGCTTGGACGGACGGGGAATACACGAGCAGTACTTC.

The rearrangement joins TRBV20-1 to TRBJ1-5, with 9 positions matching TRBD1. Germline V CDR1 and CDR2: DFQATT, SNEGSKA (reference sequence). CDR3 length equals 13 residues. This chain's CDR3 is CSFTGGGGQPQHF. CDR3 coding DNA: TGCAGCTTTACAGGGGGCGGTGGTCAGCCCCAGCATTTT.

The chain is built from TRBV6-1 and TRBJ2-2, with TRBD1 matching 10 bases. Trimming cost V 2 bases and J 4 bases; bases outside gene matches: 7. CDR1 and CDR2 from the germline V gene are MNHNS and SASEGT. This CDR3 is built from 17 residues. CDR3 in amino acids: CASSETFGQGGTGELFF. As DNA, the CDR3 is TGTGCCAGCAGTGAAACCTTTGGACAGGGGGGCACCGGGGAGCTGTTTTTT.